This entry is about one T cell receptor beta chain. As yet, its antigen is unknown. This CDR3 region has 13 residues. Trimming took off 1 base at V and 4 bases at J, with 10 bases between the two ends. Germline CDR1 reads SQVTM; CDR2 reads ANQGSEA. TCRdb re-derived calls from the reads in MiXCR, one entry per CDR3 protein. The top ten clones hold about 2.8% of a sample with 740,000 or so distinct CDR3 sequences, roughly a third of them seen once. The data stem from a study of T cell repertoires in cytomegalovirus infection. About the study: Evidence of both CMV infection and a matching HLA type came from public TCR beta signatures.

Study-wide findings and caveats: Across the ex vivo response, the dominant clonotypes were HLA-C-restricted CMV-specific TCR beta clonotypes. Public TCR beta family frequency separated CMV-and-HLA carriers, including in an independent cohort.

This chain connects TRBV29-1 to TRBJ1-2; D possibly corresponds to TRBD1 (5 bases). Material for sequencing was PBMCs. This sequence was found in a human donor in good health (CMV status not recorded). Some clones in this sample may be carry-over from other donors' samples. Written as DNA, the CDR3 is TGCAGCGTTGAAGGCCGGGGGGGCTATGGCTACACCTTC. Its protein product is CSVEGRGGYGYTF.